Below are 24 T cell receptor beta chains sequenced from a single sample in a study of CD8+ T cells in alopecia areata. Isolated RNA was reverse transcribed into cDNA used as the sequencing template. Clones were read by immunoSEQ multiplex PCR, and TCRdb kept only the in-frame ones, dropping some. Of a few hundred thousand clones in the sample, about 58% were seen once. Treatment in this sample: oral pan-JAK inhibitor, 5-10 mg twice daily. Here the sequenced sample was CD4+ T cells sorted from blood, taken at week 4, from a patient treated with tofacitinib. Receptor source: a human donor with alopecia areata.

The chain carries TRBV4-1 and TRBJ2-7; D unclear. Germline loops: CDR1 MGHRA, CDR2 YSYEKL. This CDR3 contains 13 residues. V was trimmed by 1 base and J by 3 bases, leaving 7 bases between them. Here the CDR3 DNA reads TGCGCCAGCAGCCAAGGGAGCAGCTACGAGCAGTACTTC. Translated: CASSQGSSYEQYF.

The chain is built from TRBV29-1 and TRBJ1-5; 9 bases map to TRBD1. With V trimmed by 6 bases and J by 6 bases, 9 bases remained unmatched. Per the germline V gene, CDR1 is SQVTM and CDR2 is ANQGSEA. The CDR3 sequence is 14 residues long. CDR3 in DNA: TGCAGCGTCAGTGAACAGGGGGCAGGTCAGCCCCAGCATTTT. This codes for CSVSEQGAGQPQHF.

The chain is built from TRBV5-6 and TRBJ1-2, with TRBD1 matching 7 bases. Trimming cost V 4 bases and J 0 bases; bases outside gene matches: 6. The CDR3 contains 15 residues. CDR1 and CDR2 (germline): SGHDT, YYEEEE. The CDR3 DNA reads TGTGCCAGCAGCCCCCGTGGGACAGCTAACTATGGCTACACCTTC. Its translation: CASSPRGTANYGYTF.

The chain has TRBV15 and TRBJ2-4; 7 nucleotides line up with TRBD1. CDR3 length: 15 amino acids. Losses at the gene ends were 4 bases for V and 7 bases for J; bases not matched to a gene: 10. Germline V gene data show CDR1 as LNHNV and CDR2 as YYDKDF (reference sequence). The CDR3 sequence: CATSNLKTGRNIQYF. The DNA for the CDR3 is TGTGCCACCAGCAACCTTAAGACAGGGCGGAACATTCAGTACTTC. Using reference TRBV15 and TRBJ2-4 for the parts outside the CDR3, the full variable domain is DAMVIQNPRYQVTQFGKPVTLSCSQTLNHNVMYWYQQKSSQAPKLLFHYYDKDFNNEADTPDNFQSRRPNTSFCFLDIRSPGLGDTAMYLCATSNLKTGRNIQYFGAGTRLSVL.

This clone was found a few times. The V and J genes are TRBV7-2 and TRBJ2-7; D not certain. Per the germline V gene, CDR1 is SGHTA and CDR2 is FQGNSA. V dropped 5 bases and J dropped 3 bases, with 11 bases sitting between them. The CDR3 covers 13 residues. Here the CDR3 reads CASSRNFRYEQYF. CDR3 in DNA: TGTGCCAGCAGCCGCAATTTTCGCTACGAGCAGTACTTC. Full variable domain (missing parts from reference TRBV7-2 and TRBJ2-7): GAGVSQSPSNKVTEKGKDVELRCDPISGHTALYWYRQSLGQGLEFLIYFQGNSAPDKSGLPSDRFSAERTGGSVSTLTIQRTQQEDSAVYLCASSRNFRYEQYFGPGTRLTVT.

This clone was seen only once. The chain recombines TRBV29-1 with TRBJ2-3; D might be TRBD1 (7 bases). CDR1 is SQVTM, CDR2 ANQGSEA, per germline. This CDR3 is 14 amino acids long. The V end lost 7 bases, the J end lost 0 bases, and 14 bases lay between the germline ends. This CDR3 reads CSASRGTSTDTQYF. CDR3 nucleotide sequence: TGCAGCGCCAGCAGGGGGACTAGCACAGATACGCAGTATTTT.

The V and J genes are TRBV6-6 and TRBJ2-1; 10 nucleotides agree with TRBD1. The germline CDR1 and CDR2 sequences are MNHNY and SVGAGI (reference sequence). V lost 7 bases and J lost 9; bases outside the gene matches: 6. CDR3 size: 13 residues. The CDR3 sequence is CASTGDRGSEQFF. The CDR3 DNA sequence: TGTGCCAGCACCGGGGACAGGGGTAGTGAGCAGTTCTTC.

The V gene is TRBV2, the J gene TRBJ1-2; D is ambiguous. CDR3 length: 15 amino acids. Trimming cost V 4 bases and J 0 bases, with 12 bases left between them. The germline CDR1 and CDR2 sequences are SNHLY and FYNNEI. The CDR3 region has the DNA TGTGCCAGCAGTGCCCTGGACGGAGCTAACTATGGCTACACCTTC. Its translation: CASSALDGANYGYTF.

As DNA, the CDR3 is TGCAGCGTTGAAGATCGGTTAGGGGTCGGGGAGCTGTTTTTT. The encoded protein is CSVEDRLGVGELFF. This chain connects TRBV29-1 to TRBJ2-2; the D gene is possibly TRBD1 (5 bases). CDR1 is SQVTM, CDR2 ANQGSEA, per germline. The CDR3 runs 14 residues. V was trimmed by 0 bases and J by 7 bases, leaving 12 bases between them.

J is TRBJ2-1 and V is TRBV29-1, with 11 bases fitting TRBD2. This CDR3 is 18 amino acids long. V lost 0 bases to trimming and J lost 6 bases; unmatched junction nucleotides: 13. Germline V gives CDR1 SQVTM, CDR2 ANQGSEA. The CDR3 loop reads CSVEDLSGGALSGNEQFF. The CDR3 nucleotides are TGCAGCGTTGAAGATCTTAGCGGGGGGGCCTTGTCCGGCAATGAGCAGTTCTTC.

The chain links TRBV7-2 to TRBJ2-2, with D perhaps TRBD2 (5 bases). The CDR3 length is 15 residues. Trimming cost V 3 bases and J 4 bases, with 12 bases left between them. Germline V gene sequence: CDR1 SGHTA, CDR2 FQGNSA. In DNA, the CDR3 is TGTGCCAGCAGCTTGGAAGCGGTAGTCACCGGGGAGCTGTTTTTT. It translates to CASSLEAVVTGELFF. The variable domain in full, completed from reference TRBV7-2 and TRBJ2-2, reads GAGVSQSPSNKVTEKGKDVELRCDPISGHTALYWYRQSLGQGLEFLIYFQGNSAPDKSGLPSDRFSAERTGGSVSTLTIQRTQQEDSAVYLCASSLEAVVTGELFFGEGSRLTVL.

This clone was counted a few times. CDR3 sequence (DNA): TGTGCCAGTAGTATAAGCGGGGCGGCAGATACGCAGTATTTT. This sequence encodes CASSISGAADTQYF. The V gene is TRBV19, the J gene TRBJ2-3; 7 nucleotides match TRBD2. Germline V gives CDR1 LNHDA, CDR2 SQIVND (reference sequence). The ends lost 2 bases at V and 4 bases at J; junction bases unmatched: 3. This CDR3 is built from 14 residues.

The V gene is TRBV7-9, the J gene TRBJ1-4; D is possibly TRBD1 (5 bases). The CDR3 extends over 15 amino acids. Trimming cost V 7 bases and J 6 bases, with 18 bases left between them. CDR1 and CDR2 (germline): SEHNR, FQNEAQ (reference sequence). The CDR3 reads CASTRRGERDEKLFF. In nucleotides, the CDR3 is TGTGCCAGCACCCGTCGGGGGGAACGGGATGAAAAACTGTTTTTT. Together with reference TRBV7-9 and TRBJ1-4, the CDR3 gives the full variable domain: DTGVSQNPRHKITKRGQNVTFRCDPISEHNRLYWYRQTLGQGPEFLTYFQNEAQLEKSRLLSDRFSAERPKGSFSTLEIQRTEQGDSAMYLCASTRRGERDEKLFFGSGTQLSVL.

As for this clone: Other nucleotide sequences in the sample specify the same CDR3. The chain combines TRBV30 with TRBJ2-7; D is unresolved. Trimming removed 0 bases from V and 2 bases from J, with 5 bases in between. The germline CDR1 and CDR2 sequences are GTSNPN and SVGIG (reference sequence). CDR3 size: 12 residues. CDR3 DNA sequence: TGTGCCTGGAGTGTAGGCCCCTACGAGCAGTACTTC. Amino acid sequence: CAWSVGPYEQYF.

This sequence joins TRBV29-1 and TRBJ1-1, with a tentative D call TRBD1 (6 bases). V was clipped by 6 bases and J by 0 bases, with 11 bases between them. The CDR3 covers 13 residues. The germline gives CDR1 SQVTM, CDR2 ANQGSEA. As DNA, the CDR3 is TGCAGCGTCGAGACAGGCTTGAACACTGAAGCTTTCTTT. Its translation: CSVETGLNTEAFF. The full variable domain, rest sourced from reference TRBV29-1 and TRBJ1-1, is SAVISQKPSRDICQRGTSLTIQCQVDSQVTMMFWYRQQPGQSLTLIATANQGSEATYESGFVIDKFPISRPNLTFSTLTVSNMSPEDSSIYLCSVETGLNTEAFFGQGTRLTVV.

This clone turned up a few times. The chain employs TRBV5-6 and TRBJ1-1; D is perhaps TRBD1 (6 bases). V lost 2 bases and J 1 base, leaving 9 bases between the germline ends. CDR1 and CDR2 from the germline V gene are SGHDT and YYEEEE. CDR3 length equals 14 residues. The chain's CDR3 is CASSFSDRNTEAFF. The CDR3 coding sequence is TGTGCCAGCAGCTTCTCGGACAGGAACACTGAAGCTTTCTTT. Full variable domain (outside the CDR3, taken from reference TRBV5-6 and TRBJ1-1): DAGVTQSPTHLIKTRGQQVTLRCSPKSGHDTVSWYQQALGQGPQFIFQYYEEEERQRGNFPDRFSGHQFPNYSSELNVNALLLGDSALYLCASSFSDRNTEAFFGQGTRLTVV.

The chain couples TRBV7-3 to TRBJ1-2; D gene uncertain. The length of the CDR3 is 14 residues. Germline V gene lookup returns CDR1 SGHTA and CDR2 FQGTGA. The germline V and J ends were trimmed by 5 bases and 0 bases, with 10 bases remaining between them. Here the CDR3 DNA reads TGTGCCAGCAGCATGGATCCGACTAACTATGGCTACACCTTC. Its protein is CASSMDPTNYGYTF. The variable domain in full, with the rest retrieved from reference TRBV7-3 and TRBJ1-2, is GAGVSQTPSNKVTEKGKYVELRCDPISGHTALYWYRQSLGQGPEFLIYFQGTGAADDSGLPNDRFFAVRPEGSVSTLKIQRTERGDSAVYLCASSMDPTNYGYTFGSGTRLTVV.

The J gene is TRBJ2-1, the V gene TRBV30; 7 positions agree with TRBD2. V was pared by 4 bases and J by 15 bases, with 12 bases of the junction left unmatched. Germline V gene sequence: CDR1 GTSNPN, CDR2 SVGIG (reference sequence). The CDR3 has 12 amino acids. The CDR3 coding sequence is TGTGCCTGGATAATTCAGGGCGGGAGACGGTTCTTC. Its translation: CAWIIQGGRRFF.

The gene calls are TRBV4-1 and TRBJ1-2; D remains unclear. The ends were cut back, 0 bases at V and 4 bases at J, with 12 bases in the middle. The CDR3 is 15 residues long. Germline V lookup: CDR1 MGHRA, CDR2 YSYEKL. CDR3 residues: CASSQDLSLVYGYTF. The CDR3 DNA reads TGCGCCAGCAGCCAAGACTTGTCGTTGGTCTATGGCTACACCTTC.

The J gene is TRBJ2-1, the V gene TRBV27; the match to TRBD2 covers 12 bases. In germline, CDR1 is MNHEY, CDR2 SMNVEV (reference sequence). The CDR3 sequence is 15 residues long. V was pared by 6 bases and J by 4 bases, with 4 bases of the junction left unmatched. The CDR3: CASSLTSGGYNEQFF. Written as DNA, the CDR3 is TGTGCCAGCAGCTTAACTAGCGGGGGGTACAATGAGCAGTTCTTC.

This chain links TRBV20-1 with TRBJ2-3; D is ambiguous. V lost 6 bases to trimming and J lost 1 base, with 5 bases between them. The CDR3 covers 11 residues. The germline V gene encodes CDR1 DFQATT and CDR2 SNEGSKA (reference sequence). The CDR3 region is CSAVRTDTQYF. The CDR3 coding sequence is TGCAGTGCCGTCCGCACAGATACGCAGTATTTT.

This chain connects TRBV2 to TRBJ1-1; 8 nucleotides line up with TRBD1. CDR1 and CDR2 (germline): SNHLY, FYNNEI. The CDR3 is made up of 14 amino acids. J gave up 3 bases and V 8 bases, and 8 bases lay outside the gene matches. Here the CDR3 reads CASDGQGRHTEAFF. CDR3 nucleotide sequence: TGTGCCAGCGACGGACAGGGAAGACACACTGAAGCTTTCTTT.

The CDR3: CAGTGGHGNSPLHF. The CDR3, as DNA: TGCGCCGGAACAGGCGGGCATGGGAATTCACCCCTCCACTTT. The rearrangement uses TRBV23-1 and TRBJ1-6, with D possibly TRBD1 on 5 matching bases. TRBV23-1 is identified as an open reading frame with a role that is uncertain. The CDR3 length is 14 residues. V was clipped by 11 bases and J by 7 bases, with 18 bases between them.

V usage is TRBV7-2 and J usage is TRBJ1-6; weak D call: TRBD1 (5 bases). The CDR3 sequence is 14 residues long. Germline values: CDR1 SGHTA, CDR2 FQGNSA. Trimming left V 5 bases short and J 7 bases short, with 12 bases between. The DNA of the CDR3 is TGTGCCAGCAGCCTCGGGGGGGTAAATTCACCCCTCCACTTT. This sequence encodes CASSLGGVNSPLHF.